This T cell receptor (beta chain) was captured by sequencing in a study of cytomegalovirus exposure and HLA in healthy donors. Across the study: Approximately 190 million T cells yielded roughly 100 million unique TCR beta sequences, as an earlier analysis found. Findings of the study overall: CMV antigen specificity of a few CMV-associated chains was confirmed in vitro. Several of the most significant clusters were apparently associated with common viral pathogens in a later analysis. Exclusion applied to some V segments, including TRBV6-2 and TRBV6-3, as they were indistinguishable.

The PCR had 60 Vbeta and 13 Jbeta primers. Only in-frame clones appear in the TCRdb table, and some are missing; sequencing was by immunoSEQ multiplex PCR. Among 120,000 to 150,000 clones listed, 64% were seen once. On this clone: Its specificity is unknown.

Germline CDR1 and CDR2: SGHNT and YYREEE (reference sequence). The CDR3 consists of 12 residues. The V and J ends lost 3 bases and 6 bases respectively, with 9 bases between them. The chain joins TRBV5-4 to TRBJ1-2, with D unclear. The receptor's source is a woman younger than 45 in good health and CMV-seropositive. Sequenced input: PBMCs. Here the CDR3 reads CASSWGGNGYTF. The CDR3 DNA follows: TGTGCCAGCAGCTGGGGAGGGAATGGCTACACCTTC.